This TCR beta chain was sequenced during a study of blood T cell repertoires in COVID-19. CDR3 length: 15 amino acids. The V and J ends lost 7 bases and 0 bases respectively, with 13 bases between them. Per germline, CDR1 LNHDA and CDR2 SQIVND (reference sequence). The method was immunoSEQ multiplex PCR; TCRdb's version includes in-frame clones alone and lacks a portion of them. This sample yields roughly 33,000 clones, of which nearly 95% are seen a single time; about 5% belongs to the top ten. Sample: peripheral blood. The sequence derives from a human donor in a cohort sampled during active COVID-19. The V gene is TRBV19, the J gene TRBJ1-3; D unclear. The CDR3 region is CASNARPSSGNTIYF. CDR3 nucleotides: TGTGCCAGTAACGCCCGCCCTAGCTCTGGAAACACCATATATTTT.